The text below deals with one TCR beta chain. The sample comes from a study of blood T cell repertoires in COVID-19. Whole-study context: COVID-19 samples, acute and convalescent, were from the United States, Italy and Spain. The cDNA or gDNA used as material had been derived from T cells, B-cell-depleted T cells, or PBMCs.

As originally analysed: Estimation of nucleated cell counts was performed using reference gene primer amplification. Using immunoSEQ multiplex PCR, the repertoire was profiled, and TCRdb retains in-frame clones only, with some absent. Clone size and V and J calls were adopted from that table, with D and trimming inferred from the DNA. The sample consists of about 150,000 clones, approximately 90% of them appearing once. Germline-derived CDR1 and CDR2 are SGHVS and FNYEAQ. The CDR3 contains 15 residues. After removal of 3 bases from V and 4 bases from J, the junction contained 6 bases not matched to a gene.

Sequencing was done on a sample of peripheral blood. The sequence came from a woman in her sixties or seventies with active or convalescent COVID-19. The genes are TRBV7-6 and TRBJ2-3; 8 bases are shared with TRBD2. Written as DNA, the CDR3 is TGTGCCAGCAGCTTCGGCGGGGGGTTCCCAGATACGCAGTATTTT. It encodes CASSFGGGFPDTQYF.